This TCR beta chain was profiled in a study of blood T cell repertoires in COVID-19. Overall study: Samples representing acute and convalescent COVID-19 were sourced from the United States, Italy and Spain.

Per the authors' pipeline: By means of reference gene primer amplification, nucleated cell counts were estimated. The repertoire was sequenced with immunoSEQ multiplex PCR; TCRdb's copy has only in-frame clones and lacks some. Clone size and V and J calls were adopted from that table, with D and trimming inferred from the DNA. The data show fewer than 700,000 clones, approximately 88% seen once. The clonotype was recovered from a woman aged 45 to 65 with COVID-19, enrolled during active disease. Sequences were obtained from peripheral blood.

The chain's CDR3 is CASSQDTGQAGNQPQHF. CDR3 in DNA: TGCGCCAGCAGCCAAGATACCGGACAGGCCGGGAATCAGCCCCAGCATTTT. The chain combines TRBV4-1 with TRBJ1-5; 7 bases agree with TRBD1. This CDR3 has 17 residues. From germline, CDR1 is MGHRA and CDR2 YSYEKL. V was pared by 0 bases and J by 4 bases, with 9 bases of the junction left unmatched.